This T cell receptor (beta chain) was observed in a study of cytomegalovirus exposure and HLA in healthy donors. As for the study in general: Early release data held 85 million to 95 million unique TCRs from HLA-typed donors.

Concerning this clone: Its antigen is unknown.

13 Jbeta primers and 60 Vbeta primers were used for the PCR. TCRdb keeps only in-frame clones here, not all; method: immunoSEQ multiplex PCR. The sample has about 120,000 clones; around 63% are singletons. After removal of 0 bases from V and 8 bases from J, the junction contained 4 bases not matched to a gene. The V gene's germline CDR1 is SGHRS and CDR2 YFSETQ. This CDR3 has 15 amino acids. Notes on the study in general: A missense DCLRE1C variant was associated with V- and J-gene trimming of TCR beta chains in a later analysis, and an independent cohort replicated the association. Accurate predictions that matched the HLA-A and HLA-B alleles of most subjects were reportedly made from TCR beta sequences.

The sequence was collected from a man aged 40-49 years in good health and CMV-seropositive. This chain joins TRBV5-1 and TRBJ1-6; 8 bases align to TRBD1. Sequencing input: PBMCs. The CDR3 is CASSLETGVDSPLHF. For the CDR3, the DNA is TGCGCCAGCAGCTTGGAGACAGGGGTTGATTCACCCCTCCACTTT.